Following are 18 T cell receptor beta chains from one sample sequenced in a study of CXCR3-negative and CXCR3-positive naive CD8 T cells. TRB cDNA libraries were made by UMI-labeled 5' RACE. After re-calling the 5' RACE reads, TCRdb lists one entry per CDR3 protein, DNA absent. Its table records 100,000 to 150,000 distinct CDR3 sequences. Sequenced sample: naive CXCR3- CD8+ T cells from blood. Subset denoted: CD45RO-CCR7+CD27+CD95- naive CD8+ T cells lacking CXCR3 (TNR3-). These receptors came from a human donor in good health. Some clones in this sample may be carry-over from other donors' samples.

The chain has TRBV10-3 and TRBJ1-6; the D gene TCRdb calls, TRBD1, cannot be checked with no DNA. The CDR3 sequence is 14 residues long. From germline, CDR1 is ENHRY and CDR2 SYGVKD. The chain's CDR3 is CAIQGSGYNSPLHF.

This chain uses TRBV27 with TRBJ2-1. Germline V gene data show CDR1 as MNHEY and CDR2 as SMNVEV (reference sequence). The CDR3 is 15 amino acids. The CDR3 spells CASSFGRSSYNEQFF.

The genes are TRBV7-2 and TRBJ2-3; the TRBD1 assignment by TCRdb is unverifiable without DNA. Germline V gene sequence: CDR1 SGHTA, CDR2 FQGNSA. The CDR3 is 17 residues long. This CDR3 reads CASSLERGRGKADTQYF.

The V and J genes are TRBV11-3 and TRBJ2-7; TCRdb outputs TRBD1, but without DNA this stays unchecked. The CDR3 runs 14 residues. Germline V gene sequence: CDR1 SGHNT, CDR2 YENEEA. CDR3: CASSIHPEADEQYF.

This chain links TRBV4-3 with TRBJ2-4; TCRdb's D gene call, TRBD1, goes unchecked for lack of DNA. This CDR3 comprises 15 residues. Germline CDR1 and CDR2: LGHNA and YSLEER. This CDR3 is CASSQDWGLRDIQYF.

This chain links TRBV7-3 with TRBJ2-1. The germline CDR1 and CDR2 sequences are SGHTA and FQGTGA. This CDR3 spans 16 amino acids. CDR3 loop: CASSPLIPIGYNEQFF. Together with reference TRBV7-3 and TRBJ2-1, the CDR3 gives the full variable domain: GAGVSQTPSNKVTEKGKYVELRCDPISGHTALYWYRQSLGQGPEFLIYFQGTGAADDSGLPNDRFFAVRPEGSVSTLKIQRTERGDSAVYLCASSPLIPIGYNEQFFGPGTRLTVL.

V and J are TRBV6-6 and TRBJ2-5; TCRdb calls TRBD2, which cannot be checked without DNA. This CDR3 is built from 13 residues. CDR1 is MNHNY and CDR2 is SVGAGI in the germline V gene (reference sequence). The CDR3 spells CASGEGRLETQYF.

The chain has TRBV7-8 and TRBJ2-2; TCRdb selects TRBD2, and the lack of DNA leaves this call unchecked. The CDR3 contains 16 residues. Germline values: CDR1 SGHVS, CDR2 FQNEAQ. CDR3 residues: CASSKEPAALAGELFF.

The J gene is TRBJ2-2, the V gene TRBV29-1; without DNA, the TCRdb call of TRBD2 cannot be checked. The CDR3 is made up of 12 amino acids. Germline V CDR1 and CDR2: SQVTM, ANQGSEA. The CDR3 loop reads CSVVRETGELFF.

The chain couples TRBV6-5 to TRBJ2-7. This CDR3 is built from 13 residues. The germline CDR1 and CDR2 sequences are MNHEY and SVGAGI. CDR3 in amino acids: CASSSVQSYEQYF.

This sequence joins TRBV12-3 or TRBV12-4 and TRBJ2-7; TCRdb's D gene call, TRBD1, goes unchecked for lack of DNA. The CDR3 loop spans 14 amino acids. CDR3 amino acids: CASLRTADSYEQYF.

This sequence joins TRBV4-3 and TRBJ2-6; TCRdb gives TRBD1 as the D gene, but with no DNA this cannot be confirmed. Germline V CDR1 and CDR2: LGHNA, YSLEER. CDR3 length equals 18 residues. The CDR3 protein is CASSQERGDRTGANVLTF.

The V and J genes are TRBV5-1 and TRBJ1-5. Germline loops: CDR1 SGHRS, CDR2 YFSETQ. The CDR3 is 13 residues long. The CDR3 here is CASSLTPNQPQHF.

The chain links TRBV7-3 to TRBJ2-2. The CDR3 loop spans 14 amino acids. Germline V gene lookup returns CDR1 SGHTA and CDR2 FQGTGA. The CDR3 here is CASQVSYNTGELFF.

This rearrangement joins TRBV29-1 to TRBJ2-7; TCRdb names TRBD1, which stays unverified in the absence of DNA. The CDR3 sequence is 12 residues long. Germline CDR1 reads SQVTM; CDR2 reads ANQGSEA. Here the CDR3 reads CSVETESYEQYF.

CDR3 loop: CSVARGETQYF. The V and J genes are TRBV29-1 and TRBJ2-5; with no DNA, the TCRdb D assignment of TRBD1 cannot be verified. Germline V CDR1 and CDR2: SQVTM, ANQGSEA. This CDR3 is built from 11 residues.

The J gene is TRBJ2-3, the V gene TRBV4-3; TCRdb's D call, TRBD2, is unchecked because there is no DNA. The CDR3 spans 15 residues. Germline V gene lookup returns CDR1 LGHNA and CDR2 YSLEER. The CDR3 reads CASSHRSGGTDTQYF.

The chain uses TRBV6-2 or TRBV6-3 and TRBJ1-1. This CDR3 has 15 residues. CDR1 is MNHEY and CDR2 is SVGEGT in the germline V gene. The CDR3 sequence is CASSYLAGMNTEAFF.